The rows below give T cell receptor beta chains drawn from one sample of a study of vaccination and CD4 T cells after COVID-19. TCRdb processed the PCR reads anew with MiXCR; each CDR3 protein has one entry. There are about 19,000 distinct CDR3 sequences in the sample; around three fifths occur only once, and 0.95% to 1.3% lies in the top ten. The material was CD4+ T cells from blood, obtained after SARS-CoV-2 vaccination. These receptors all come from a human donor who had recovered from COVID-19. CDR3s include the opening cysteine and the closing phenylalanine or tryptophan. The D gene is left open where the match is weak. Clone size is stated in some rows and not others, as once, few, many or a class when expanded.

abundance,d_gene,j_gene,v_gene,CDR3nt,CDR3aa
.,.,TRBJ1-4,TRBV12-3/TRBV12-4,TGTGCCAGCAGTCGCACACGTATGGCGGATGAAAAACTGTTTTTT,CASSRTRMADEKLFF
once,TRBD2,TRBJ2-7,TRBV20-1,TGCAGTGCTAGAAGCAGCGGGACCTCCTACGAGCAGTACTTC,CSARSSGTSYEQYF
few,.,TRBJ2-5,TRBV20-1,TGCAGTGCTAGGGCAGGGTTACAGACCCAGTACTTC,CSARAGLQTQYF
few,.,TRBJ1-5,TRBV6-1,TGTGCCAGCAGTCCCCCGCTAAGGGATCAGCCCCAGCATTTT,CASSPPLRDQPQHF
few,.,TRBJ1-5,TRBV6-1,TGTGCCAGCAGACTCGACAGAACTAGCAATCAGCCCCAGCATTTT,CASRLDRTSNQPQHF
few,TRBD2,TRBJ2-3,TRBV20-1,TGCAGTGCTAGAGCTACTAGCGGACTCACAGATACGCAGTATTTT,CSARATSGLTDTQYF
few,.,TRBJ2-7,TRBV6-5,TGTGCCAGCAGTTACTCGAGACTCCATAGCTCCTACGAGCAGTACTTC,CASSYSRLHSSYEQYF
.,.,TRBJ2-1,TRBV24-1,TGTGCCACCAGTGATTTCCCGGCGGAAGTCGAAGAGCAGTTCTTC,CATSDFPAEVEEQFF
.,TRBD1,TRBJ2-1,TRBV15,TGTGCCACCAGTACTCACGTTTTACAGGGGGCGGATGAGCAGTTCTTC,CATSTHVLQGADEQFF
.,TRBD1,TRBJ1-2,TRBV20-1,TGCAGTGCTAAGGGGACAGGGGTTGCCTATGGCTACACCTTC,CSAKGTGVAYGYTF
.,.,TRBJ2-3,TRBV7-6,TGTGCCAGCTCCCCGGGACTCATAGGAAGCACAGATACGCAGTATTTT,CASSPGLIGSTDTQYF
.,TRBD2,TRBJ2-5,TRBV20-1,TGCAGTGCTATTAGCGGGAGCGGAGAGACCCAGTACTTC,CSAISGSGETQYF
.,.,TRBJ1-6,TRBV28,TGTGCCAGCAGTTCCCCGGCAGGCGGCAATTCACCCCTCCACTTT,CASSSPAGGNSPLHF
few,.,TRBJ2-4,TRBV7-2,TGTGCCAGCAGCTTAGCGAACAGACAAAACATTCAGTACTTC,CASSLANRQNIQYF
.,.,TRBJ1-3,TRBV12-3/TRBV12-4,TGTGCCAGCAGGGGCCGGGCTGGAAACACCATATATTTT,CASRGRAGNTIYF
.,.,TRBJ2-7,TRBV20-1,TGCAGTGCTAGAGGGACTTACAGCTCCTACGAGCAGTACTTC,CSARGTYSSYEQYF
.,.,TRBJ1-2,TRBV7-9,TGTGCCAGCAGCTTCCTGGGCGCCTATGGCTACACCTTC,CASSFLGAYGYTF
once,TRBD2,TRBJ2-1,TRBV7-9,TGTGCCAGCAGCTTAGGGACTAGCGGGAGAGGATACAATGAGCAGTTCTTC,CASSLGTSGRGYNEQFF
.,.,TRBJ2-3,TRBV2,TGTGCCAGCAAATTCGGGCGCTCAGATACGCAGTATTTT,CASKFGRSDTQYF
.,.,TRBJ2-7,TRBV6-2/TRBV6-3,TGTGCCAGCACTAACCCGGGACACCCGAAGGAGCAGTACTTC,CASTNPGHPKEQYF
.,.,TRBJ2-1,TRBV7-9,TGTGCCAGCAGCTTTCACGGGGATGAGCAGTTCTTC,CASSFHGDEQFF
.,.,TRBJ2-6,TRBV20-1,TGTAGTGCTAGAGATTGGCGCTCTGGGGCCAACGTCCTGACTTTC,CSARDWRSGANVLTF
few,.,TRBJ1-4,TRBV15,TGTGCCACCAGCAGAGACCCGTTAGGAGGGTCTAATGAAAAACTGTTTTTT,CATSRDPLGGSNEKLFF
.,.,TRBJ2-2,TRBV7-2,TGTGCCAGCAGCGTGGACACTTACACCGGGGAGCTGTTTTTT,CASSVDTYTGELFF
.,TRBD2,TRBJ2-5,TRBV2,TGTGCCAGCAGTCACGGACTAGCGGGCCAAGAGACCCAGTACTTC,CASSHGLAGQETQYF
once,TRBD2,TRBJ2-5,TRBV7-7,TGTGCTAGCAGCCAACCCGGGACTAGCGGTCAATTTTCCCAGTACTTC,CASSQPGTSGQFSQYF
.,TRBD2,TRBJ2-5,TRBV6-1,TGTGCCAGCAGCCCAGGACTAGCGGGAGTCCGAGAGACCCAGTACTTC,CASSPGLAGVRETQYF
.,TRBD2,TRBJ2-5,TRBV7-8,TGTGCCAGCAGCTCCCAGGGACTAGCTACGGAGACCCAGTACTTC,CASSSQGLATETQYF
few,.,TRBJ1-1,TRBV19,TGTGCCAGTAGTATATCAGGAATTGAAGCTTTCTTT,CASSISGIEAFF
.,TRBD2,TRBJ2-7,TRBV18,TGTGCCAGCTCACGCTCTAGCGGCTACGAGCAGTACTTC,CASSRSSGYEQYF
.,TRBD2,TRBJ2-7,TRBV2,TGTGCCAGCACCCTAGCGGGGACCTACGAGCAGTACTTC,CASTLAGTYEQYF
.,.,TRBJ2-2,TRBV10-3,TGTGCCATCAGATACAGGGCTGGGACCGGGGAGCTGTTTTTT,CAIRYRAGTGELFF
.,.,TRBJ2-7,TRBV20-1,TGCAGTGCTAGACCCGGGACCGAACCTTACGAGCAGTACTTC,CSARPGTEPYEQYF
.,.,TRBJ1-1,TRBV20-1,TGCAGTGCTAGAGACCTCCCTGAAGCTTTCTTT,CSARDLPEAFF
few,.,TRBJ2-6,TRBV5-1,TGCGCCAGCAGCTTGGGGGTCTCCGGGGCCAACGTCCTGACTTTC,CASSLGVSGANVLTF
few,.,TRBJ1-1,TRBV20-1,TGCAGTGCTAGTGTGCCGTTGGGGAACACTGAAGCTTTCTTT,CSASVPLGNTEAFF
.,.,TRBJ1-6,TRBV28,TGTGCCAGCAGCCCCAGTGGGGGAGGTTCACCCCTCCACTTT,CASSPSGGGSPLHF
.,.,TRBJ2-7,TRBV12-3/TRBV12-4,TGTGCCAGCAGTGCTCCGGGACATAAGTCCTACGAGCAGTACTTC,CASSAPGHKSYEQYF
.,.,TRBJ2-3,TRBV9,TGTGCCAGCAGCGTAGAGGATACGCAGTATTTT,CASSVEDTQYF
few,.,TRBJ2-3,TRBV6-1,TGTGCCAGCAGTGAAGCGCTAGGGCCCACAGATACGCAGTATTTT,CASSEALGPTDTQYF
.,TRBD1,TRBJ1-5,TRBV6-1,TGTGCCAGCAGTGAGACAGGGGGAGGACAGCCCCAGCATTTT,CASSETGGGQPQHF
few,.,TRBJ2-5,TRBV19,TGTGCCAGTAGTAAGGGGGATGTGGGAGAGACCCAGTACTTC,CASSKGDVGETQYF
once,TRBD1,TRBJ2-1,TRBV20-1,TGCAGTGCTATTGGGACAGGGGGCTTTGCGGGAGGGCGTTTGGTGGATGAGCAGTTCTTC,CSAIGTGGFAGGRLVDEQFF
.,.,TRBJ2-3,TRBV20-1,TGCAGTGCCATTACCGGGACTTCCAGCACAGATACGCAGTATTTT,CSAITGTSSTDTQYF
medium-sized,.,TRBJ2-3,TRBV20-1,TGCAGTGCTAGAGACCAGGGACGGAGGTCAGATACGCAGTATTTT,CSARDQGRRSDTQYF
.,TRBD1,TRBJ2-1,TRBV27,TGTGCCAGCGGGAACCTTGGACAGGCTTGGACGAATGAGCAGTTCTTC,CASGNLGQAWTNEQFF